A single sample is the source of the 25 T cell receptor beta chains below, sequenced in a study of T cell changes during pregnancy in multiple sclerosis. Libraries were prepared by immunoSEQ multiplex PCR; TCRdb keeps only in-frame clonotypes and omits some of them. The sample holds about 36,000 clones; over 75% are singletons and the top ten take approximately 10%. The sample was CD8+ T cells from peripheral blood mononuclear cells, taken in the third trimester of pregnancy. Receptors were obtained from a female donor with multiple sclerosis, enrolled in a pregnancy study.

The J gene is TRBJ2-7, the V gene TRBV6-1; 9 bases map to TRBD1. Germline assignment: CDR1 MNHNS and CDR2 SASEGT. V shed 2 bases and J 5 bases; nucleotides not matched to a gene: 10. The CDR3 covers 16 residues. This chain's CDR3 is CASSETSGTGHNEQYF. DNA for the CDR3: TGTGCCAGCAGTGAAACGTCCGGGACAGGGCACAACGAGCAGTACTTC.

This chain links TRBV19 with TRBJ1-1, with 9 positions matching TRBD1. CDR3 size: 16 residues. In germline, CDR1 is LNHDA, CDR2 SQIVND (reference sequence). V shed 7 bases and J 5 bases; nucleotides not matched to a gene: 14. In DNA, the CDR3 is TGTGCCAGTATCATAGGAACAGGGGGCGCGTGGACTGAAGCTTTCTTT. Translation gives CASIIGTGGAWTEAFF.

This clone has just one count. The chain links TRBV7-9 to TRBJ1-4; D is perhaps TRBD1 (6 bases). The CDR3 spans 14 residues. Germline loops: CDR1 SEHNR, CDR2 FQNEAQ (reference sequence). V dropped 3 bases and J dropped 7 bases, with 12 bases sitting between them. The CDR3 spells CASSFRQDTEKLFF. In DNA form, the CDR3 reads TGTGCCAGCAGCTTTAGACAGGACACTGAAAAACTGTTTTTT.

The CDR3 loop reads CASSLTAGSSTGELFF. CDR3 nucleotides: TGTGCCAGCAGCTTAACGGCAGGGTCGAGCACCGGGGAGCTGTTTTTT. V is TRBV7-6 and J is TRBJ2-2; TRBD1 is a possible D gene (5 bases). The CDR3 is 16 residues long. Deletions cut 2 bases from V and 4 bases from J, with 14 bases between. Germline V CDR1 and CDR2: SGHVS, FNYEAQ.

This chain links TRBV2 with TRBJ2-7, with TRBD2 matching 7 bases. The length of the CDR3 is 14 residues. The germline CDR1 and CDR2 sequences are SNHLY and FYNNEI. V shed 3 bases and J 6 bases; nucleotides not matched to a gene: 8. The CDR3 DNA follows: TGTGCCAGCAGTGAGGCCACTAGCGTGGGCGAGCAGTACTTC. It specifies CASSEATSVGEQYF.

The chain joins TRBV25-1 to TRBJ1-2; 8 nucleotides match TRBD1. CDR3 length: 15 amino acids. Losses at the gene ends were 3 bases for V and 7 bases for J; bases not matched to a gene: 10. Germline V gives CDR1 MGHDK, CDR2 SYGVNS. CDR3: CASSDGQGLSAGYTF. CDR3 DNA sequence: TGTGCCAGCAGTGACGGACAGGGCCTGTCGGCTGGCTACACCTTC.

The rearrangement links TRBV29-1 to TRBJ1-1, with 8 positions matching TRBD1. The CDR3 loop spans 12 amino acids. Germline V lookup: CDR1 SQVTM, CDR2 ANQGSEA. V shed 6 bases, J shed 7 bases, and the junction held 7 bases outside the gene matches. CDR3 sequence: CSVSGGVSEAFF. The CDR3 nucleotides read TGCAGCGTGTCAGGGGGCGTGAGTGAAGCTTTCTTT.

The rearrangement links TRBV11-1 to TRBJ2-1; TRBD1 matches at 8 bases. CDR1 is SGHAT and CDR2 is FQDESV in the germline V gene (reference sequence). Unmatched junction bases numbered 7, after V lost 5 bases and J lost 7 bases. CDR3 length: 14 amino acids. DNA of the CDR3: TGTGCCAGCAGCCCCCGGACAGGGCCTAATGAGCAGTTCTTC. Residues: CASSPRTGPNEQFF. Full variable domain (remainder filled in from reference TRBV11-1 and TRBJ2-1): EAEVAQSPRYKITEKSQAVAFWCDPISGHATLYWYRQILGQGPELLVQFQDESVVDDSQLPKDRFSAERLKGVDSTLKIQPAELGDSAMYLCASSPRTGPNEQFFGPGTRLTVL.

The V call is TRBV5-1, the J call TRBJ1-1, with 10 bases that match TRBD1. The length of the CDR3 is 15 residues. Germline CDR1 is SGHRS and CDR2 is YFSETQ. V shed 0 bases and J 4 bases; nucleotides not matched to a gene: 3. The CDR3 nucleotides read TGCGCCAGCAGCTTGGGGACAGGGGGTCGCACTGAAGCTTTCTTT. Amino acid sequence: CASSLGTGGRTEAFF.

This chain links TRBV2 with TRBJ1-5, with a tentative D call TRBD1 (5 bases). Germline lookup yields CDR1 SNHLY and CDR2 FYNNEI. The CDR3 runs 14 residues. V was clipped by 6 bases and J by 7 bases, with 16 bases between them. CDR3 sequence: CASRISNQGQPQHF. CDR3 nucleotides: TGTGCCAGCAGGATATCGAACCAGGGACAGCCCCAGCATTTT.

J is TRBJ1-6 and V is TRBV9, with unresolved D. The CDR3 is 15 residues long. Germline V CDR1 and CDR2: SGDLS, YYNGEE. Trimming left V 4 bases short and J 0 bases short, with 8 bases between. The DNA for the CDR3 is TGTGCCAGCAGCTCGCTTAGCTCCTATAATTCACCCCTCCACTTT. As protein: CASSSLSSYNSPLHF. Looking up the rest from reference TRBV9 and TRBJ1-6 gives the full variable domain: DSGVTQTPKHLITATGQRVTLRCSPRSGDLSVYWYQQSLDQGLQFLIQYYNGEERAKGNILERFSAQQFPDLHSELNLSSLELGDSALYFCASSSLSSYNSPLHFGNGTRLTVT.

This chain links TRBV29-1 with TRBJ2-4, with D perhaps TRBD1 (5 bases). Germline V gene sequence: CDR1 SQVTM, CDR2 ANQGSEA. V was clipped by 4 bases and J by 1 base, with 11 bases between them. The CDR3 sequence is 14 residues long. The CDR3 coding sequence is TGCAGCGTTGTAGGGGCGAACGCCAAAAACATTCAGTACTTC. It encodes CSVVGANAKNIQYF.

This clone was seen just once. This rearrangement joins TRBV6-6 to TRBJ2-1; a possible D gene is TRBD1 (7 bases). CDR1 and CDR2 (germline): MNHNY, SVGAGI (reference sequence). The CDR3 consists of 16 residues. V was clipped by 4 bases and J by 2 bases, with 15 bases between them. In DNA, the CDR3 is TGTGCCAGCAGTTTCTCCTCAGGGGGGACCTACAATGAGCAGTTCTTC. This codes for CASSFSSGGTYNEQFF.

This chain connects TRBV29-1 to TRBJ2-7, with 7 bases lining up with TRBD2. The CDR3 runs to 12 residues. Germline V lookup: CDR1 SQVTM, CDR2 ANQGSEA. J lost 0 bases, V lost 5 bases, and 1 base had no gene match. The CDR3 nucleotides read TGCAGCGTTAGCGGGATCTCCTACGAGCAGTACTTC. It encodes CSVSGISYEQYF.

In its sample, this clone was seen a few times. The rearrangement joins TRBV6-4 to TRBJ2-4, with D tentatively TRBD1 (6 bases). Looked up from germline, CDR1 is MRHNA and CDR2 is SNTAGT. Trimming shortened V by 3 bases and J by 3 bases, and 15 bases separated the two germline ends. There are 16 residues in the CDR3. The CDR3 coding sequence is TGTGCCAGCAGTGAGACGGCAGGGGATGGCAAAAACATTCAGTACTTC. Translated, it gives CASSETAGDGKNIQYF.

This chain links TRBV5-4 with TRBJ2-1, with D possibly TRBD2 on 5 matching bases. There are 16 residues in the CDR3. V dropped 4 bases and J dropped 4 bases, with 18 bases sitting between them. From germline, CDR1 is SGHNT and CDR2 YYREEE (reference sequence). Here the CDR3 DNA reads TGTGCCAGCAGCCGAGCACTAGACACATTTTACAATGAGCAGTTCTTC. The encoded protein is CASSRALDTFYNEQFF.

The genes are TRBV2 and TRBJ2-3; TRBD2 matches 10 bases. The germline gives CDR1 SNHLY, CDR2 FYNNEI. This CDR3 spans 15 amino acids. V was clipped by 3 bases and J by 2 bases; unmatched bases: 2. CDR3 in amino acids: CASSDGTSVTDTQYF. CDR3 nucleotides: TGTGCCAGCAGTGATGGGACTAGCGTCACAGATACGCAGTATTTT.

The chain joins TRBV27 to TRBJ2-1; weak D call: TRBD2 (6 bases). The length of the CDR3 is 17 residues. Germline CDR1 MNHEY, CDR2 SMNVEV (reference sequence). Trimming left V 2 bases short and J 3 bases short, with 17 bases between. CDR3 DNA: TGTGCCAGCAGTTTACAGGATCGCGGGATTTTCTACAATGAGCAGTTCTTC. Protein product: CASSLQDRGIFYNEQFF.

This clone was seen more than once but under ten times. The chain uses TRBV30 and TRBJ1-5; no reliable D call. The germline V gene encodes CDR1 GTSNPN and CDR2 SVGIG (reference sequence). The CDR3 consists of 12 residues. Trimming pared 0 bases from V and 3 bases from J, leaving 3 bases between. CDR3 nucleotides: TGTGCCTGGAGTGTCCACAATCAGCCCCAGCATTTT. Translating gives CAWSVHNQPQHF.

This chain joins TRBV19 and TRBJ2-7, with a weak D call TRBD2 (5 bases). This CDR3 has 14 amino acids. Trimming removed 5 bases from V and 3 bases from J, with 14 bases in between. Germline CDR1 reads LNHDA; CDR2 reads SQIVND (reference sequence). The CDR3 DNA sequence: TGTGCCAGTAGTCCGGCGACGGGGAGCTACGAGCAGTACTTC. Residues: CASSPATGSYEQYF.

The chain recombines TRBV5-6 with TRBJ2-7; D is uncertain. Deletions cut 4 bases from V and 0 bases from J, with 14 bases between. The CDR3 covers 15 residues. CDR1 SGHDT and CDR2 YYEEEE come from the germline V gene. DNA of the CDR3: TGTGCCAGCAGCAGTTCTGTTAAGAGCTCCTACGAGCAGTACTTC. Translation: CASSSSVKSSYEQYF.

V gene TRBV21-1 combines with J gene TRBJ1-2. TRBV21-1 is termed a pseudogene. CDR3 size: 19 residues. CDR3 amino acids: CASSKLEKAGSPVGYGYTF. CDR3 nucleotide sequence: TGTGCCAGCAGCAAGCTGGAGAAGGCGGGCAGCCCTGTCGGCTATGGCTACACCTTC.

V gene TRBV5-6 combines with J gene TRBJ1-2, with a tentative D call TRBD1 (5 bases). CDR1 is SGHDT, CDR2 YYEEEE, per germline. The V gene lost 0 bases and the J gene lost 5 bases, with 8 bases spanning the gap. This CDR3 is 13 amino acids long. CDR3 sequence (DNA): TGTGCCAGCAGCTTGGGGGGCTGGTATGGCTACACCTTC. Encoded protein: CASSLGGWYGYTF.

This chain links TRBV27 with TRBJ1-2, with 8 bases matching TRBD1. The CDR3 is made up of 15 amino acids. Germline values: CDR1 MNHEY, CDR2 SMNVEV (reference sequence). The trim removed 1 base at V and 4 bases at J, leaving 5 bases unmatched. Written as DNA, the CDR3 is TGTGCCAGCAGTTTATACGCGGGACAGGCCTATGGCTACACCTTC. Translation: CASSLYAGQAYGYTF.

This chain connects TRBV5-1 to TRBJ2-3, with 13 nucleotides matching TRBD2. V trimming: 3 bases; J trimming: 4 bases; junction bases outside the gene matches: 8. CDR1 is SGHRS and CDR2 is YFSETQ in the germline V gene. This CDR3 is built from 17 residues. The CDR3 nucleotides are TGCGCCAGCAGCTGGATTGGGACTAGCGGGGCTGCAGATACGCAGTATTTT. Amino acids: CASSWIGTSGAADTQYF.